The source of this T cell receptor (beta chain) is a study of cytomegalovirus exposure and HLA in healthy donors. Across the whole study: The early release's HLA-typed donors yielded tens of millions of unique TCRs.

Study-level findings and limits: Later work found that TCR association rates differed between HLA loci; DRB1 had the most and HLA-C the fewest. Within the data, a cluster of highly shared sequence variants was likely a sequencing artifact.

PCR amplification relied on 60 Vbeta primers (plus 13 Jbeta primers). In the original analysis: Tens of millions of unique TCR beta chains, approximately 11 million of them shared, were counted by a later analysis. TCRdb's copy holds only in-frame clones and misses some; the assay was immunoSEQ multiplex PCR. V and J calls and clone size are as listed in that table; D and trimming were resolved from the DNA. The sample holds fewer than 200,000 clones, around 74% seen once. Notes on this clone: As yet, its antigen is unknown.

The junction had 7 bases not matched to a gene; V was cut back by 0 bases and J by 6 bases. Germline CDR1 is SGHTA and CDR2 is FQGNSA. CDR3 size: 16 residues. This receptor was obtained from a female donor in good health and CMV-seronegative. V and J are TRBV7-2 and TRBJ2-7; TRBD2 agrees at 11 bases. Input material: PBMCs. Written as DNA, the CDR3 is TGTGCCAGCAGCTTAGCGCTAGCGGGGGGTTCGTTCGAGCAGTACTTC. Protein: CASSLALAGGSFEQYF. Drawing the rest from reference TRBV7-2 and TRBJ2-7, the complete variable domain is GAGVSQSPSNKVTEKGKDVELRCDPISGHTALYWYRQSLGQGLEFLIYFQGNSAPDKSGLPSDRFSAERTGGSVSTLTIQRTQQEDSAVYLCASSLALAGGSFEQYFGPGTRLTVT.